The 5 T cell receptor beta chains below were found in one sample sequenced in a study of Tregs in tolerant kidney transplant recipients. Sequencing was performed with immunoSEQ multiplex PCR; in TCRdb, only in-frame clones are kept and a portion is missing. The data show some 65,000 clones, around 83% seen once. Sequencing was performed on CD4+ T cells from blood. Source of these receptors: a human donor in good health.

In DNA form, the CDR3 reads TGTGCCAGCAGAGTGGCAGGGCCCCCCTACGAGCAGTACTTC. The encoded protein is CASRVAGPPYEQYF. V usage is TRBV28 and J usage is TRBJ2-7; D perhaps matches TRBD1 (5 bases). V dropped 6 bases and J dropped 2 bases, with 14 bases sitting between them. CDR1 is MDHEN and CDR2 is SYDVKM in the germline V gene. The CDR3 is made up of 14 amino acids.

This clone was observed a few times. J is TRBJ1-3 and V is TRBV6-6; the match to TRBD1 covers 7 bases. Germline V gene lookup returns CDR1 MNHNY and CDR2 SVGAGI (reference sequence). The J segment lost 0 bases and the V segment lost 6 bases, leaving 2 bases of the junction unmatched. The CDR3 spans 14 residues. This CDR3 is CASRGQVSGNTIYF. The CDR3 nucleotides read TGTGCCAGCAGAGGACAGGTCTCTGGAAACACCATATATTTT.

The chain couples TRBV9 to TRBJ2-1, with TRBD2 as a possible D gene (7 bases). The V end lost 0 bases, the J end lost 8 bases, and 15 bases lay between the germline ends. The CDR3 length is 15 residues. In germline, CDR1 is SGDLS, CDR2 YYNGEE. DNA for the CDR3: TGTGCCAGCAGCGTAGCAGGGGTAGCGGGCTATGAGCAGTTCTTC. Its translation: CASSVAGVAGYEQFF.

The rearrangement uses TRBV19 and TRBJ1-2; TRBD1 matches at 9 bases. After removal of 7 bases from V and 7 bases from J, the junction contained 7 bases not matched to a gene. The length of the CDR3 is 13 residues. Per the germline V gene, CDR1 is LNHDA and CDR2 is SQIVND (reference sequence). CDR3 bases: TGTGCCAGTACCAACACGGACAGGGGTGGCTACACCTTC. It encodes CASTNTDRGGYTF.

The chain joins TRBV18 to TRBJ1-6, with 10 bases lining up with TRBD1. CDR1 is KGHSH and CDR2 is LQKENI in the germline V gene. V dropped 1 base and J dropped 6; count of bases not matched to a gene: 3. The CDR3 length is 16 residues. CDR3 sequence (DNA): TGTGCCAGCTCACCACTGGGACAGGGGACTAATTCACCCCTCCACTTT. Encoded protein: CASSPLGQGTNSPLHF.